Below, one TCR beta chain is given with its context. The CDR3 covers 14 residues. This entry comes from a study of monozygotic twins with inflammatory bowel disease. TCRdb reanalyzed the 5' RACE reads and collapses them to one entry per CDR3 protein, without DNA. This sample's table has approximately 330,000 distinct CDR3 sequences. J is TRBJ1-2 and V is TRBV12-3 or TRBV12-4; no DNA is available, so the TRBD1 call from TCRdb remains unchecked. The specimen sequenced was blood. The receptor's source is a human donor with ulcerative colitis or Crohn's disease, or a healthy co-twin of an affected twin (not recorded which). The CDR3 region is CASRRTGGDYGYTF.